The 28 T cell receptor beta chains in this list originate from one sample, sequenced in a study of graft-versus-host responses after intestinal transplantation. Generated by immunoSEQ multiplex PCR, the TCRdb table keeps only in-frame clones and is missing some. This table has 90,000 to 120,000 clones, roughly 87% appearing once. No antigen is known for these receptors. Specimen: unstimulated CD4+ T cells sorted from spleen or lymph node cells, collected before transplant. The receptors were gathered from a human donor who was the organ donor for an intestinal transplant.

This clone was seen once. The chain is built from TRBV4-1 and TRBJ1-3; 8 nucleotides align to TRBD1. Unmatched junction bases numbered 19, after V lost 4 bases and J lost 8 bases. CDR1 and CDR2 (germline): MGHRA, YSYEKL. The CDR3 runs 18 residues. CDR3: CASSLRHTLTGARDTIYF. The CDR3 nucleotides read TGCGCCAGCAGCCTACGTCACACACTGACAGGGGCTCGCGACACCATATATTTT.

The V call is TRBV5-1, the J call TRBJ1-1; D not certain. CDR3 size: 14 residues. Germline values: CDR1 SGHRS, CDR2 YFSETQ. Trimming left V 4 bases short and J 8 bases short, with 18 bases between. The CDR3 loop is CASSPGVYSREAFF. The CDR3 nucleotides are TGCGCCAGCAGCCCGGGCGTTTATAGTCGGGAAGCTTTCTTT. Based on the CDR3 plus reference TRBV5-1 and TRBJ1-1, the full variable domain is KAGVTQTPRYLIKTRGQQVTLSCSPISGHRSVSWYQQTPGQGLQFLFEYFSETQRNKGNFPGRFSGRQFSNSRSEMNVSTLELGDSALYLCASSPGVYSREAFFGQGTRLTVV.

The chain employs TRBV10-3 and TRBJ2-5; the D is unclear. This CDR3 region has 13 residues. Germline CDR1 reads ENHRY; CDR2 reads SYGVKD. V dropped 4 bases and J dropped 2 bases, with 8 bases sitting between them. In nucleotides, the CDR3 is TGTGCCATCAGTGCCCGGCCTCAAGAGACCCAGTACTTC. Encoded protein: CAISARPQETQYF.

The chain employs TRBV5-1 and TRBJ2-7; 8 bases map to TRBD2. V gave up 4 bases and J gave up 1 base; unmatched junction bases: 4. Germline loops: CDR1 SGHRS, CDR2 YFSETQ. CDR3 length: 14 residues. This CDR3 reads CASSPGGRSYEQYF. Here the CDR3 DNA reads TGCGCCAGCAGCCCGGGCGGGAGGTCCTACGAGCAGTACTTC.

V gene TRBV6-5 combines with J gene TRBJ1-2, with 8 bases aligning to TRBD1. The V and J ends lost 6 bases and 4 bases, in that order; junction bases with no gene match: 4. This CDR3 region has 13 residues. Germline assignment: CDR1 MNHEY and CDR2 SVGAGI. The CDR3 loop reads CASRPGQAYGYTF. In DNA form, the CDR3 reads TGTGCCAGCAGACCGGGACAGGCCTATGGCTACACCTTC.

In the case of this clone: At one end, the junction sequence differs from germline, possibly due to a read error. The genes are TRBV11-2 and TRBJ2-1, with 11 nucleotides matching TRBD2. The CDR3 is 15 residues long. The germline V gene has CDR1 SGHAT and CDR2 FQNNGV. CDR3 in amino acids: CASDPGLAVYYEQFF. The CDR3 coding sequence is TGTGCCAGTGACCCGGGACTAGCGGTCTACTATGAGCAGTTCTTC.

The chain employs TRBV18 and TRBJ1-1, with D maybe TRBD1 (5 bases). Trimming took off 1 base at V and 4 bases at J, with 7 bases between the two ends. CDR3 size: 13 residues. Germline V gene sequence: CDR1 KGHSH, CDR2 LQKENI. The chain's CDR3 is CASSPRQGTEAFF. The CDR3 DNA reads TGTGCCAGCTCACCACGGCAGGGCACTGAAGCTTTCTTT.

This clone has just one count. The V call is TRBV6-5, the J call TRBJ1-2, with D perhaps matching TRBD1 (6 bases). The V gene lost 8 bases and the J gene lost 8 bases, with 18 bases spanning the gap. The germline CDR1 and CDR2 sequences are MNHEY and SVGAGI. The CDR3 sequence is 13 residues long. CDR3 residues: CASAYSGTPGYTF. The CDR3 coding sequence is TGTGCCAGCGCCTACTCCGGGACACCCGGCTACACCTTC.

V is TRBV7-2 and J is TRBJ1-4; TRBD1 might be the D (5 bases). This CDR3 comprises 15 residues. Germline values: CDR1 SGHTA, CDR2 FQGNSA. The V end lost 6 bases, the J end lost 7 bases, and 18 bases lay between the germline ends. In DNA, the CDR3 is TGTGCCAGCAGTTCCATTAGGATGGGGGGTGAAAAACTGTTTTTT. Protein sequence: CASSSIRMGGEKLFF.

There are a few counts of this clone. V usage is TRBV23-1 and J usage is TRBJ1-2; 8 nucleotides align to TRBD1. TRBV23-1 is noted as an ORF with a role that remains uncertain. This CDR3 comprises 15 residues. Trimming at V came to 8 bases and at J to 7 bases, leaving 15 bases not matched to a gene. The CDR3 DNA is TGCGCCAGCGTCTACATCCAGGGGGCGAGGAGTGGCTACACCTTC. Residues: CASVYIQGARSGYTF.

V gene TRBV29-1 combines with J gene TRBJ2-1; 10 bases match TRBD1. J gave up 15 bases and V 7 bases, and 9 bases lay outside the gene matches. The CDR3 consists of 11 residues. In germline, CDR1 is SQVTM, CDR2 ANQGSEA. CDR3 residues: CSARDRGFWFF. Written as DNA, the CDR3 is TGCAGCGCCCGGGACAGGGGATTTTGGTTCTTC.

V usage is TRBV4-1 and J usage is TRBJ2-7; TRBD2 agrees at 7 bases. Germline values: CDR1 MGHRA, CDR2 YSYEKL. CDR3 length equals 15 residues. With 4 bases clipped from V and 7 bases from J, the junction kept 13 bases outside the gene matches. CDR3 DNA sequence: TGCGCCAGCAGCCGGGACTATTCAGTACCTACGGAGCAGTACTTC. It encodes CASSRDYSVPTEQYF.

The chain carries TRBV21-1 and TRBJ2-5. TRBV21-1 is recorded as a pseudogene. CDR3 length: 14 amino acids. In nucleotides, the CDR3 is TGTGCCAGCAGCAAGGAAAGAAGGAAAGAGACCCAGTACTTC. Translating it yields CASSKERRKETQYF.

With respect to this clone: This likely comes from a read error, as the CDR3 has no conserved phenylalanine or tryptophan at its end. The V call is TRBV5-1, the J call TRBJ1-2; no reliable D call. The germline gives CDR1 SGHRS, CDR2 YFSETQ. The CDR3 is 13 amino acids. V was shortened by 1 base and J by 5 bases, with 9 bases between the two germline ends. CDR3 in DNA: TGCGCCAGCAGCTTGTTGGTTCTATATGGCTACACCATC. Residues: CASSLLVLYGYTI.

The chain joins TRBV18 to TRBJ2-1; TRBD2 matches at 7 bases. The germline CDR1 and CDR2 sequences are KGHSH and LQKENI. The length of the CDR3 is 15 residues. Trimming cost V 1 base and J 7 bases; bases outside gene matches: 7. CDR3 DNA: TGTGCCAGCTCACCACTGTCCGGTAGCGGGAATGAGCAGTTCTTC. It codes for CASSPLSGSGNEQFF.

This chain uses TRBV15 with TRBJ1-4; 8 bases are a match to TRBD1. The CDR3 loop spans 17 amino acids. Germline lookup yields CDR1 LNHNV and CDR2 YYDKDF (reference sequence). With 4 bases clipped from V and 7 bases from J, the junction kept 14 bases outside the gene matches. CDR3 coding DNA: TGTGCCACCAGCACCCCAGCGTACGACAGGGGTTCTGAAAAACTGTTTTTT. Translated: CATSTPAYDRGSEKLFF.

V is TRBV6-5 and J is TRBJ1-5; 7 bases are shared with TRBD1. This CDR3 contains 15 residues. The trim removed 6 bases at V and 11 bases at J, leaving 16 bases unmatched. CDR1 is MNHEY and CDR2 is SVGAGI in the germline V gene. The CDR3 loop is CASSPGQASGKSQHF. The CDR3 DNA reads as TGTGCCAGCAGCCCCGGACAGGCGTCCGGTAAATCCCAGCATTTT.

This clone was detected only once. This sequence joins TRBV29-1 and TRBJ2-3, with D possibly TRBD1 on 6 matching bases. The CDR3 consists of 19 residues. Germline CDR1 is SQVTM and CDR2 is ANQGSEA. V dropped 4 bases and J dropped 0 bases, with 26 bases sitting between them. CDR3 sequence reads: CSVVRFVTGRRASTDTQYF. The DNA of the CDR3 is TGCAGCGTTGTTCGTTTTGTGACAGGCCGAAGGGCTAGCACAGATACGCAGTATTTT.

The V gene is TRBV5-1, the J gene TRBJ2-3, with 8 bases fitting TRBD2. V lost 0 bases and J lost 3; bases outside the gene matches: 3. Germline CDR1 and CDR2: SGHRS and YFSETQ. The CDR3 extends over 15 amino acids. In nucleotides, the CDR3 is TGCGCCAGCAGCTTGGTTCTAGCGGGTACAGATACGCAGTATTTT. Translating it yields CASSLVLAGTDTQYF.

This chain's CDR3 is CASGFYFPTGGPLNTEAFF. CDR3 nucleotides: TGTGCTAGTGGTTTTTATTTCCCGACGGGGGGGCCTTTGAACACTGAAGCTTTCTTT. This sequence joins TRBV12-5 and TRBJ1-1; D may be TRBD1 (6 bases). The CDR3 loop spans 19 amino acids. Germline V gives CDR1 LGHNT, CDR2 FRNRAP. Trimming took off 3 bases at V and 0 bases at J, with 23 bases between the two ends. Full variable domain (outside the CDR3, taken from reference TRBV12-5 and TRBJ1-1): DARVTQTPRHKVTEMGQEVTMRCQPILGHNTVFWYRQTMMQGLELLAYFRNRAPLDDSGMPKDRFSAEMPDATLATLKIQPSEPRDSAVYFCASGFYFPTGGPLNTEAFFGQGTRLTVV.

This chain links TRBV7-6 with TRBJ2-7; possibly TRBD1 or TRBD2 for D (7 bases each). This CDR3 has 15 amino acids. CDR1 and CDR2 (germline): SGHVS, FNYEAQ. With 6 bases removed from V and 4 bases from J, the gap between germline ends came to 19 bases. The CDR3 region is CASSRGGTSEYEQYF. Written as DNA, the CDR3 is TGTGCCAGCAGTAGAGGGGGCACTAGCGAGTACGAGCAGTACTTC.

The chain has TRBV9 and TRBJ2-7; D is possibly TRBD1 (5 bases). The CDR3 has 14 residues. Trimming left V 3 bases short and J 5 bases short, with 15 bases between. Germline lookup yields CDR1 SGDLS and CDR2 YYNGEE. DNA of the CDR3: TGTGCCAGCAGCGCGAATTCCGGACACCACGAGCAGTACTTC. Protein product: CASSANSGHHEQYF.

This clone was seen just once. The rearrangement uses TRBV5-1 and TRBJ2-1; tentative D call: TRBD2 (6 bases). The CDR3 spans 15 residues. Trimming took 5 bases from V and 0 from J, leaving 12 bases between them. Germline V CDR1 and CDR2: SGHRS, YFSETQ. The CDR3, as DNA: TGCGCCAGCAGGAAGACGGGGGACTCCTACAATGAGCAGTTCTTC. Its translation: CASRKTGDSYNEQFF.

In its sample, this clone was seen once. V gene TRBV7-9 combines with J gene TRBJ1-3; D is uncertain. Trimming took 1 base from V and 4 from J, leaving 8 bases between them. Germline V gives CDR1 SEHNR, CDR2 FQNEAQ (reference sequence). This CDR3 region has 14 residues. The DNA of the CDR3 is TGTGCCAGCAGCTTAGTAGGGTTCGGAAACACCATATATTTT. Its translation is CASSLVGFGNTIYF.

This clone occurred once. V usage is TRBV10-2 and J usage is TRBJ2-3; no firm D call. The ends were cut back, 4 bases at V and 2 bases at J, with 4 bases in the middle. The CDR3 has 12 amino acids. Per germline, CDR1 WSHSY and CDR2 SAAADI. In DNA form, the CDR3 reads TGCGCCAGCAGTGGAACCACAGATACGCAGTATTTT. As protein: CASSGTTDTQYF.

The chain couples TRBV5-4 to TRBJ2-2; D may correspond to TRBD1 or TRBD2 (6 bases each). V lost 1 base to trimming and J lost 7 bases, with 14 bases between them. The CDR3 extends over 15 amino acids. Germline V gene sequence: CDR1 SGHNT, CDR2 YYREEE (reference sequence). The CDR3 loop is CASSLFPGAGGELFF. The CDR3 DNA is TGTGCCAGCAGCTTGTTCCCGGGGGCGGGCGGGGAGCTGTTTTTT.

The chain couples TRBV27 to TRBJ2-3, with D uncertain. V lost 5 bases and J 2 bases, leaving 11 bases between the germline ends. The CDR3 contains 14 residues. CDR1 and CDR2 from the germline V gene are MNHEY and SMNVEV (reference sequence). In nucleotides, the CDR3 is TGTGCCAGCAGTATACGGAGACCCACAGATACGCAGTATTTT. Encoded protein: CASSIRRPTDTQYF.

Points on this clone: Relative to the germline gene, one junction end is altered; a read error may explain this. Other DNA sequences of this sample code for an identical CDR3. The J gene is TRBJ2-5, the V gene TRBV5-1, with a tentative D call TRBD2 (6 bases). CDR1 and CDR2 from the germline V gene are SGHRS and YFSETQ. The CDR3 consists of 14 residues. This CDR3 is CASSLDRGQETQYF. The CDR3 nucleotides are TGCGCCAGTAGCTTGGATCGGGGGCAAGAGACCCAGTACTTC.